This passage covers 6 T cell receptor beta chains from one sample sequenced in a study of T-cell reconstitution after alpha-beta-depleted transplantation in children. The authors prepared the TCRbeta library with unique molecular identifiers. A single record per CDR3 protein comes from TCRdb applying MiXCR to the PCR reads. The sample has 380,000 or so distinct CDR3 sequences; about 14% are singletons. Material: PBMCs, obtained from the stem cell graft. These receptors originate from a human donor who donated a stem cell graft to a child with Fanconi anemia.

This clonotype occurred many times. The rearrangement joins TRBV18 to TRBJ2-3, with TRBD1 matching over 10 bases. V gave up 3 bases and J gave up 2 bases; unmatched junction bases: 2. Germline V gene data show CDR1 as KGHSH and CDR2 as LQKENI. This CDR3 spans 15 amino acids. The CDR3 loop reads CASSPGQGNTDTQYF. CDR3 nucleotides: TGTGCCAGCTCACCGGGACAGGGGAACACAGATACGCAGTATTTT.

This clonotype was counted only a few times. The chain employs TRBV6-5 and TRBJ1-4, with 7 bases lining up with TRBD1. J gave up 8 bases and V 6 bases, and 15 bases lay outside the gene matches. This CDR3 comprises 16 residues. Germline assignment: CDR1 MNHEY and CDR2 SVGAGI. The CDR3 bases are TGTGCCAGCAGCCGTACCCTGAACAGGGGCGAAGAAAAACTGTTTTTT. Amino acid sequence: CASSRTLNRGEEKLFF.

This clonotype was recorded a few times. The V call is TRBV28, the J call TRBJ1-4; 8 bases map to TRBD1. This CDR3 comprises 15 residues. V dropped 4 bases and J dropped 6; count of bases not matched to a gene: 7. From germline, CDR1 is MDHEN and CDR2 SYDVKM. The CDR3 sequence is CASSSESGGHEKLFF. The CDR3 nucleotides read TGTGCCAGCAGTTCCGAGTCAGGGGGCCATGAAAAACTGTTTTTT.

This clonotype was seen only a few times. The J gene is TRBJ2-7, the V gene TRBV20-1; perhaps D is TRBD1 or TRBD2 (5 bases each). CDR1 is DFQATT and CDR2 is SNEGSKA in the germline V gene (reference sequence). The V gene lost 5 bases and the J gene lost 7 bases, with 12 bases spanning the gap. This CDR3 spans 11 amino acids. CDR3 residues: CSASGWGEQYV. CDR3 sequence (DNA): TGCAGTGCTTCCGGATGGGGGGAGCAGTACGTC.

The table lists this clonotype with a few counts. The chain joins TRBV11-2 to TRBJ2-1, with D perhaps matching TRBD2 (7 bases). V was pared by 0 bases and J by 1 base, with 16 bases between. The germline V gene encodes CDR1 SGHAT and CDR2 FQNNGV. The CDR3 runs 18 residues. In DNA, the CDR3 is TGTGCCAGCAGCTTAGAAATGGGGGGGGCAATTTCCTACAATGAGCAGTTCTTC. Its translation is CASSLEMGGAISYNEQFF.

In its sample, this clonotype was seen a few times. The V call is TRBV5-6, the J call TRBJ1-1; tentative D call: TRBD1 (5 bases). This CDR3 has 14 amino acids. Trimming pared 6 bases from V and 3 bases from J, leaving 15 bases between. Germline CDR1 SGHDT, CDR2 YYEEEE. CDR3 amino acids: CASTKRGEDTEAFF. The CDR3, as DNA: TGTGCCAGCACCAAACGAGGGGAGGACACTGAAGCTTTCTTT.